The source of this TCR beta chain is a study of Ad26.COV2.S vaccination and SARS-CoV-2 variants. Study-level findings and limits: Vaccine recipients posted higher spike-specific TCR breadth than their placebo counterparts. Vaccine recipients and placebo recipients showed similar non-spike TCR breadth.

The CDR3 is 13 amino acids. Germline values: CDR1 MDHEN, CDR2 SYDVKM. Trimming cost V 10 bases and J 4 bases, with 16 bases left between them. The assay was immunoSEQ multiplex PCR, and TCRdb's table has in-frame clones only and misses some. The sample shows about 390,000 clones, 80% to 90% of them seen only once. Treatment in this sample: about 20 received Ad26.COV2.S at low or high dose, single or two shots; 5 received placebo; per-sample allocation not given. Repertoires come from day 63 after the first vaccine or placebo injection. Ad26 vector vaccine expressed Wuhan-strain SARS-CoV-2 spike. Only one count was recorded for this clone. Its antigen is unknown.

The sequencing used peripheral blood, collected in a trial of Ad26.COV2.S vaccine versus placebo. The clonotype comes from a person aged 18 to 65 who received the Ad26.COV2.S COVID-19 vaccine or a placebo. The rearrangement uses TRBV28 and TRBJ1-2; the D is unclear. CDR3 sequence: CATSRYRVYGYTF. The CDR3 nucleotides read TGTGCCACCTCGAGATACCGTGTCTATGGCTACACCTTC.